Listed below are T cell receptor beta chains from one sample, sequenced in a study of T cell repertoires in cytomegalovirus infection. Antigens for these TCRs are unknown. One entry per CDR3 protein, called by TCRdb with MiXCR from the reads. Of hundreds of thousands of distinct CDR3 sequences listed, approximately 32% are singletons. The sequencing used cultured CD8+ T cells from PBMCs, collected from culture after CMV antigen stimulation. All receptors derive from a human donor in good health (CMV status not recorded). Some clones in this sample may be carry-over from other donors' samples. CDR3s include the opening cysteine and the closing phenylalanine or tryptophan. A D gene is named only where the DNA matches it firmly. Part of the rows lack a size; the others show once, few, many or a class for expanded clones.

v_gene: TRBV12-3/TRBV12-4
d_gene: NA
j_gene: TRBJ2-1
abundance: once
CDR3aa: CASSSVAGHEQFF
CDR3nt: TGTGCCAGCAGTTCCGTCGCGGGGCATGAGCAGTTCTTC

v_gene: TRBV6-5
d_gene: NA
j_gene: TRBJ1-1
abundance: few
CDR3aa: CASIHWGGAGEAFF
CDR3nt: TGTGCCAGCATCCACTGGGGGGGCGCCGGTGAAGCTTTCTTT

v_gene: TRBV29-1
d_gene: NA
j_gene: TRBJ2-2
abundance: NA
CDR3aa: CSVPGSNTGELFF
CDR3nt: TGCAGCGTCCCCGGCAGTAACACCGGGGAGCTGTTTTTT

v_gene: TRBV2
d_gene: NA
j_gene: TRBJ1-2
abundance: NA
CDR3aa: CASLGLRGNYGYTF
CDR3nt: TGTGCCAGCCTGGGGTTGAGGGGGAACTATGGCTACACCTTC

v_gene: TRBV6-1
d_gene: NA
j_gene: TRBJ1-5
abundance: NA
CDR3aa: CASSEGTPHQPQHF
CDR3nt: TGTGCCAGCAGTGAAGGGACGCCCCATCAGCCCCAGCATTTT

v_gene: TRBV7-6
d_gene: NA
j_gene: TRBJ2-1
abundance: few
CDR3aa: CASSQRGGGGTYNEQFF
CDR3nt: TGTGCCAGCAGCCAAAGGGGGGGGGGGGGTACCTACAATGAGCAGTTCTTC

v_gene: TRBV7-8
d_gene: NA
j_gene: TRBJ1-2
abundance: NA
CDR3aa: CASSADRSVRGYTF
CDR3nt: TGTGCCAGCAGCGCTGACAGGAGCGTTAGGGGCTACACCTTC

v_gene: TRBV12-3/TRBV12-4
d_gene: TRBD1
j_gene: TRBJ2-7
abundance: NA
CDR3aa: CASSFYAGTVYEQYF
CDR3nt: TGTGCCAGCAGTTTCTACGCCGGGACAGTCTACGAGCAGTACTTC

v_gene: TRBV4-1
d_gene: TRBD2
j_gene: TRBJ2-3
abundance: NA
CDR3aa: CASSQDGLAGVTDTQYF
CDR3nt: TGCGCCAGCAGCCAAGATGGACTAGCGGGGGTCACAGATACGCAGTATTTT

v_gene: TRBV19
d_gene: NA
j_gene: TRBJ2-3
abundance: few
CDR3aa: CASGGPTDTQYF
CDR3nt: TGTGCCAGTGGGGGACCCACAGATACGCAGTATTTT

v_gene: TRBV7-9
d_gene: NA
j_gene: TRBJ2-2
abundance: NA
CDR3aa: CASSSKTLANTGELLF
CDR3nt: TGTGCCAGCAGCTCAAAGACTCTCGCGAACACCGGGGAGCTGCTTTTT

v_gene: TRBV7-6
d_gene: NA
j_gene: TRBJ2-1
abundance: NA
CDR3aa: CASSLVPLNEQFF
CDR3nt: TGTGCCAGCAGCTTAGTACCACTCAATGAGCAGTTCTTC

v_gene: TRBV6-1
d_gene: NA
j_gene: TRBJ2-1
abundance: few
CDR3aa: CASSEREINYNSYNEQFF
CDR3nt: TGTGCCAGCAGTGAGCGGGAAATAAACTACAACTCCTACAATGAGCAGTTCTTC

v_gene: TRBV27
d_gene: NA
j_gene: TRBJ2-1
abundance: NA
CDR3aa: CASSPGWGYNEQFF
CDR3nt: TGTGCCAGCAGCCCCGGGTGGGGATACAATGAGCAGTTCTTC

v_gene: TRBV7-9
d_gene: NA
j_gene: TRBJ1-5
abundance: NA
CDR3aa: CASSLGGQGYSNQPQHF
CDR3nt: TGTGCCAGCAGCTTAGGGGGCCAGGGGTATAGCAATCAGCCCCAGCATTTT

v_gene: TRBV12-3/TRBV12-4
d_gene: NA
j_gene: TRBJ1-1
abundance: many
CDR3aa: CASSLGFAEAFF
CDR3nt: TGTGCCAGCAGTTTAGGTTTCGCTGAAGCTTTCTTT

v_gene: TRBV9
d_gene: NA
j_gene: TRBJ1-5
abundance: NA
CDR3aa: CASSVDGAQPQHF
CDR3nt: TGTGCCAGCAGCGTAGACGGGGCTCAGCCCCAGCATTTT

v_gene: TRBV7-9
d_gene: NA
j_gene: TRBJ1-1
abundance: NA
CDR3aa: CASSLDQWDEAFF
CDR3nt: TGTGCCAGCAGCTTAGACCAGTGGGATGAAGCTTTCTTT

v_gene: TRBV4-1
d_gene: TRBD1
j_gene: TRBJ1-2
abundance: NA
CDR3aa: CASSPTGQGLGYGYTF
CDR3nt: TGCGCCAGCAGCCCAACCGGACAGGGCTTGGGTTATGGCTACACCTTC

v_gene: TRBV27
d_gene: NA
j_gene: TRBJ2-7
abundance: NA
CDR3aa: CASSWGARYEQYF
CDR3nt: TGTGCCAGCAGTTGGGGGGCGCGTTACGAGCAGTACTTC

v_gene: TRBV12-3/TRBV12-4
d_gene: NA
j_gene: TRBJ1-2
abundance: NA
CDR3aa: CASSLAGDYTF
CDR3nt: TGTGCCAGCAGTTTAGCGGGCGACTACACCTTC

v_gene: TRBV4-1
d_gene: TRBD2
j_gene: TRBJ2-5
abundance: NA
CDR3aa: CASRGLAGGPGPETQYF
CDR3nt: TGCGCCAGCAGGGGACTAGCGGGGGGGCCGGGTCCAGAGACCCAGTACTTC

v_gene: TRBV4-3
d_gene: NA
j_gene: TRBJ2-3
abundance: NA
CDR3aa: CASSSGVSTDTQYF
CDR3nt: TGCGCCAGCAGTTCCGGGGTCAGCACAGATACGCAGTATTTT

v_gene: TRBV7-8
d_gene: NA
j_gene: TRBJ2-1
abundance: many
CDR3aa: CASGPAEGERVNEQFF
CDR3nt: TGTGCCAGCGGACCCGCGGAGGGGGAGAGGGTAAATGAGCAGTTCTTC

v_gene: TRBV7-9
d_gene: TRBD2
j_gene: TRBJ2-1
abundance: NA
CDR3aa: CASSFFLLSGRDNEQFF
CDR3nt: TGTGCCAGCAGCTTCTTCCTACTTAGCGGGAGAGACAATGAGCAGTTCTTC

v_gene: TRBV4-2
d_gene: TRBD2
j_gene: TRBJ2-2
abundance: NA
CDR3aa: CASSQDRKGLNNTGELFF
CDR3nt: TGTGCCAGCAGCCAAGATAGAAAGGGACTAAATAACACCGGGGAGCTGTTTTTT

v_gene: TRBV11-2
d_gene: NA
j_gene: TRBJ1-1
abundance: few
CDR3aa: CASRLGSEAFF
CDR3nt: TGTGCCAGCAGGTTAGGGTCTGAAGCTTTCTTT

v_gene: TRBV6-1
d_gene: TRBD1
j_gene: TRBJ1-2
abundance: few
CDR3aa: CASSHHRDRGYGYTF
CDR3nt: TGTGCCAGCAGTCACCACCGGGACAGGGGCTATGGCTACACCTTC

v_gene: TRBV7-2
d_gene: NA
j_gene: TRBJ1-3
abundance: NA
CDR3aa: CASSEGAGNTIYF
CDR3nt: TGTGCCAGCAGCGAAGGGGCTGGAAACACCATATATTTT

v_gene: TRBV7-2
d_gene: TRBD1
j_gene: TRBJ2-1
abundance: NA
CDR3aa: CASSPSGQGNYEQFF
CDR3nt: TGTGCCAGCAGCCCTTCGGGACAGGGGAACTATGAGCAGTTCTTC

v_gene: TRBV19
d_gene: NA
j_gene: TRBJ2-2
abundance: few
CDR3aa: CAGSHTGELFF
CDR3nt: TGTGCCGGTTCTCACACCGGGGAGCTGTTTTTT

v_gene: TRBV12-3/TRBV12-4
d_gene: NA
j_gene: TRBJ2-2
abundance: many
CDR3aa: CASSLYTGKDGELFF
CDR3nt: TGTGCCAGCAGTTTATACACCGGGAAGGACGGGGAGCTGTTTTTT

v_gene: TRBV27
d_gene: NA
j_gene: TRBJ1-2
abundance: few
CDR3aa: CASSVGTNYGYTF
CDR3nt: TGTGCCAGCAGTGTCGGGACAAACTATGGCTACACCTTC